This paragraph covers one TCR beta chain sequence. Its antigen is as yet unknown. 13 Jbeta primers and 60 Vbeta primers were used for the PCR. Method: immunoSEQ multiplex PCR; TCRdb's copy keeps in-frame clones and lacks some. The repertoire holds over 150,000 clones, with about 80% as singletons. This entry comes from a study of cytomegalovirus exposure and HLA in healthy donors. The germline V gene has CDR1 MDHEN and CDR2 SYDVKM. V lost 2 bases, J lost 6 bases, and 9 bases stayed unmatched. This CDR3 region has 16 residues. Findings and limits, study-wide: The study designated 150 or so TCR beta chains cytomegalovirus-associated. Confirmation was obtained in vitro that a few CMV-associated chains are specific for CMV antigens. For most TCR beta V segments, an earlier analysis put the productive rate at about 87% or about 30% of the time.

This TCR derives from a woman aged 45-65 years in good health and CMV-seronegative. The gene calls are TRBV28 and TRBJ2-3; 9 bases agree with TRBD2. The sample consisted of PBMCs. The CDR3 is CASSLELAGVFDTQYF. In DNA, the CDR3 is TGTGCCAGCAGTTTAGAGTTAGCGGGAGTTTTTGATACGCAGTATTTT.